The 2 T cell receptor beta chains reported below all come from one sample, sequenced in a study of shared clonotypes between healthy human individuals. Libraries were prepared by immunoSEQ multiplex PCR; TCRdb keeps only in-frame clonotypes and omits some of them. The sample consists of over a million clones, around 97% of them appearing once. Sequenced material: naive CD4+ T cells sorted from blood. Subset defined: CD45RA+ positively selected. Receptors originate from a man under 40 in good health.

The V gene is TRBV18, the J gene TRBJ2-1; TRBD1 agrees at 8 bases. V shed 4 bases and J 8 bases; nucleotides not matched to a gene: 10. This CDR3 is built from 15 residues. Germline CDR1 reads KGHSH; CDR2 reads LQKENI. CDR3 in amino acids: CASSLTFDRGDEQFF. The CDR3, as DNA: TGTGCCAGCTCACTTACTTTTGACAGGGGCGATGAGCAGTTCTTC. Full variable domain (remainder filled in from reference TRBV18 and TRBJ2-1): NAGVMQNPRHLVRRRGQEARLRCSPMKGHSHVYWYRQLPEEGLKFMVYLQKENIIDESGMPKERFSAEFPKEGPSILRIQQVVRGDSAAYFCASSLTFDRGDEQFFGPGTRLTVL.

This clone came up once. The rearrangement uses TRBV10-1 and TRBJ2-7, with TRBD2 as a possible D gene (6 bases). The CDR3 spans 12 residues. Trimming left V 8 bases short and J 0 bases short, with 8 bases between. Germline V gene lookup returns CDR1 WNHNN and CDR2 SYGVQD (reference sequence). The CDR3 region has the DNA TGCGCCAGCGGCGGGGACTCCTACGAGCAGTACTTC. Protein: CASGGDSYEQYF.